This TCR beta chain appears in the sequencing data of a study of blood T cell repertoires in COVID-19. The wider study: Acute-phase and convalescent COVID-19 samples originated in the United States, Italy and Spain. The cDNA or gDNA used as material had been derived from T cells, B-cell-depleted T cells, or PBMCs.

As originally analysed: Quantification of nucleated cells was approximated via reference gene primer amplification. Measured with immunoSEQ multiplex PCR; TCRdb has only the in-frame clones, and not every one. Clone size and V and J calls were adopted from that table, with D and trimming inferred from the DNA. The table includes 280,000 or so clones, approximately 85% detected once. Trimming at V came to 4 bases and at J to 3 bases, leaving 8 bases not matched to a gene. CDR1 and CDR2 from the germline V gene are LNHDA and SQIVND (reference sequence). The CDR3 loop spans 15 amino acids. Sequenced: peripheral blood. The chain employs TRBV19 and TRBJ1-2, with 7 bases matching TRBD1. This receptor was obtained from a human donor in a cohort sampled during active COVID-19. Here the CDR3 DNA reads TGTGCCAGTAGTACGGGGACAGCTACTTACTATGGCTACACCTTC. Translation gives CASSTGTATYYGYTF.